This TCR beta chain was found in a study of blood T cell repertoires in COVID-19. Study information: Donors in the United States, Italy and Spain gave samples during acute or convalescent COVID-19.

Between the trimmed V and J ends, which lost 4 bases and 4 bases, there was a span of 10 bases. The CDR3 has 13 amino acids. CDR1 KGHSH and CDR2 LQKENI come from the germline V gene. The assay was immunoSEQ multiplex PCR, and TCRdb's table has in-frame clones only and misses some. The profile shows about 45,000 clones, 75% to 90% of them singletons. This receptor was taken from a human donor in a cohort sampled during active COVID-19. The rearrangement links TRBV18 to TRBJ1-2; D gene uncertain. Input material: peripheral blood. The CDR3 loop is CASSLERGYGYTF. In DNA, the CDR3 is TGTGCCAGCTCACTCGAAAGAGGCTATGGCTACACCTTC.